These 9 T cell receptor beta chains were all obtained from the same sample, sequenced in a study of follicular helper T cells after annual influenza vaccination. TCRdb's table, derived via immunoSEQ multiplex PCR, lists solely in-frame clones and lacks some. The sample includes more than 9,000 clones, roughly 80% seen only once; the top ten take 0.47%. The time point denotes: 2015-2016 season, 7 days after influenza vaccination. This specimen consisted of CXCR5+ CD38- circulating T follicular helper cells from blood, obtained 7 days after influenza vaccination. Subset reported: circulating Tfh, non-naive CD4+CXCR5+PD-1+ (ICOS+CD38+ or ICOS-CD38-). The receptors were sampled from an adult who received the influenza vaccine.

The CDR3 DNA reads TGTGCCAGCTCACAAACTTGGGGCAGCACAGATACGCAGTATTTT. It specifies CASSQTWGSTDTQYF. V usage is TRBV18 and J usage is TRBJ2-3; tentative D call: TRBD1 (5 bases). Trimming took off 4 bases at V and 0 bases at J, with 11 bases between the two ends. Germline V CDR1 and CDR2: KGHSH, LQKENI. This CDR3 is 15 amino acids long.

CDR3 residues: CASAITADTQYF. In DNA form, the CDR3 reads TGTGCCTCCGCGATAACGGCCGATACGCAGTATTTT. This sequence joins TRBV10-3 and TRBJ2-3, with D hard to call. V was cut by 11 bases and J by 6 bases, with 15 bases left in between. Germline V CDR1 and CDR2: ENHRY, SYGVKD. The CDR3 runs to 12 residues.

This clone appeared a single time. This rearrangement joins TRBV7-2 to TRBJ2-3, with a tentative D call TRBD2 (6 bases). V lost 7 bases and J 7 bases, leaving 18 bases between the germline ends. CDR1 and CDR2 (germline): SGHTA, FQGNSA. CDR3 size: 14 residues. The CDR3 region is CASTPESAGNTQYF. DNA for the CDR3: TGTGCCAGCACCCCGGAAAGCGCGGGAAATACGCAGTATTTT.

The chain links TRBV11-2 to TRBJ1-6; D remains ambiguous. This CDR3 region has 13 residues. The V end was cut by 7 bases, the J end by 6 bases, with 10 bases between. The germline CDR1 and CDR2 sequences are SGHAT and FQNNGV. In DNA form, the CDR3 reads TGTGCCAGCACCTCGTCAATTAATTCACCCCTCCACTTT. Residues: CASTSSINSPLHF.

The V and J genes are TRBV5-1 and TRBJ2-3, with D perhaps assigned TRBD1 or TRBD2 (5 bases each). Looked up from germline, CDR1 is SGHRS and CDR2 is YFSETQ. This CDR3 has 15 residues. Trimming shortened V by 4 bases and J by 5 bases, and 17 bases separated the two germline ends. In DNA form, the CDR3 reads TGCGCCAGCAGCGATTTGCGAGGGGAAATAGATACGCAGTATTTT. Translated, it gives CASSDLRGEIDTQYF. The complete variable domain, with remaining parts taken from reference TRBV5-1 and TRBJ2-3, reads KAGVTQTPRYLIKTRGQQVTLSCSPISGHRSVSWYQQTPGQGLQFLFEYFSETQRNKGNFPGRFSGRQFSNSRSEMNVSTLELGDSALYLCASSDLRGEIDTQYFGPGTRLTVL.

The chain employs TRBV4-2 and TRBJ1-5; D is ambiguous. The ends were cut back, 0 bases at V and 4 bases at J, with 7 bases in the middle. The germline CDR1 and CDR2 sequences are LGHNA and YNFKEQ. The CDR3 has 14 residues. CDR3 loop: CASSQDLSNQPQHF. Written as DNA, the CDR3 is TGTGCCAGCAGCCAAGATTTAAGTAATCAGCCCCAGCATTTT.

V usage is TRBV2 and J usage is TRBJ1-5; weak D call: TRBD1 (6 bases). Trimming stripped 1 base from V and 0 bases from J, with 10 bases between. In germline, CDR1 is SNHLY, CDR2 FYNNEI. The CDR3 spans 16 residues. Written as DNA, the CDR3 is TGTGCCAGCAGTGAAGAAGGGGGAGCTAGCAATCAGCCCCAGCATTTT. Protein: CASSEEGGASNQPQHF.

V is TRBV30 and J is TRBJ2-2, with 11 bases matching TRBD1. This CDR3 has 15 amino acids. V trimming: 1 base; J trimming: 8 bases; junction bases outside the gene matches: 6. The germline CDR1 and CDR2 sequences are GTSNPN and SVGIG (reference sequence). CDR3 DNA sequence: TGTGCCTGGAGTGCCGGGACAGGGGGACTTGGGGAGCTGTTTTTT. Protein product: CAWSAGTGGLGELFF.

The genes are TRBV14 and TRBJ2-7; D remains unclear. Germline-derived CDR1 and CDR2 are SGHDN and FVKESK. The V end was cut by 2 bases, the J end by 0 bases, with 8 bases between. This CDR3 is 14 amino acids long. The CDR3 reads CASSQILGSYEQYF. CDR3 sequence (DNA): TGTGCCAGCAGCCAAATACTGGGCTCCTACGAGCAGTACTTC.